Listed below are T cell receptor beta chains from one sample, sequenced in a study of PD-1 blockade in classical Hodgkin lymphoma. The assay was immunoSEQ multiplex PCR, and TCRdb's table has in-frame clones only and misses some. Of 45,000 or so clones listed, around 80% are singletons. The material was peripheral blood mononuclear cells (PBMCs), obtained before the fourth cycle of nivolumab. These TCRs come from a human donor with classical Hodgkin lymphoma. The CDR3 runs from the conserved cysteine through the conserved F or W. D genes are given only for firm matches. Expanded clones get a size class; other rows say once, few or many, or leave the size out.

J gene | V gene | clone size | D gene | CDR3 protein | CDR3 DNA
TRBJ2-1 | TRBV29-1 | NA | TRBD1 | CSASGQGNEQFF | TGCAGCGCCTCTGGACAGGGCAATGAGCAGTTCTTC
TRBJ2-3 | TRBV2 | NA | TRBD2 | CASSRQLAVSTDTQYF | TGTGCCAGCAGCAGGCAGCTAGCGGTGAGCACAGATACGCAGTATTTT
TRBJ2-5 | TRBV27 | NA | NA | CAWRIQETQYF | TGTGCCTGGAGGATTCAAGAGACCCAGTACTTC
TRBJ2-5 | TRBV7-3 | NA | TRBD1 | CASSFSGTGAGETQYF | TGTGCCAGCAGCTTCTCCGGGACAGGGGCTGGGGAGACCCAGTACTTC
TRBJ2-7 | TRBV11-1 | NA | TRBD1 | CASSFRQGASYEQYF | TGTGCCAGCAGCTTTCGGCAGGGGGCCTCCTACGAGCAGTACTTC
TRBJ2-1 | TRBV5-1 | NA | TRBD2 | CASSLRGGSWNEQFF | TGCGCCAGCAGCTTGCGGGGGGGCAGCTGGAATGAGCAGTTCTTC
TRBJ1-4 | TRBV30 | NA | NA | CAWSQPDGGNEKLFF | TGTGCCTGGTCCCAACCCGATGGTGGTAATGAAAAACTGTTTTTT
TRBJ2-3 | TRBV5-1 | NA | NA | CASSLQSTDTQYF | TGCGCCAGCAGCTTACAGAGCACAGATACGCAGTATTTT
TRBJ1-2 | TRBV19 | few | TRBD1 | CASRGQGTDYGYTF | TGTGCCAGTAGGGGACAGGGTACTGACTATGGCTACACCTTC
TRBJ1-4 | TRBV9 | NA | NA | CASSSRPGGEKLFF | TGTGCCAGCAGCTCCCGACCCGGAGGTGAAAAACTGTTTTTT
TRBJ2-2 | TRBV6-1 | NA | NA | CASSEIGQNTGELFF | TGTGCCAGCAGTGAAATAGGACAGAACACCGGGGAGCTGTTTTTT
TRBJ2-6 | TRBV19 | few | NA | CATFGPPDTGANVLTF | TGTGCCACCTTTGGGCCTCCGGACACTGGGGCCAACGTCCTGACTTTC
TRBJ2-3 | TRBV18 | NA | NA | CASSPNPNTDTQYF | TGTGCCAGCTCACCAAATCCGAACACAGATACGCAGTATTTT
TRBJ2-3 | TRBV5-1 | once | NA | CASSFEPQVPDTQYF | TGCGCCAGCAGTTTCGAACCTCAAGTCCCAGATACGCAGTATTTT
TRBJ1-6 | TRBV14 | few | NA | CASSQQGSLHF | TGTGCCAGCAGCCAGCAGGGCTCCCTCCACTTT
TRBJ1-5 | TRBV28 | NA | NA | CASQPGGGGQPQHF | TGTGCCAGTCAGCCCGGGGGGGGCGGACAGCCCCAGCATTTT
TRBJ2-4 | TRBV28 | once | NA | CASRNTNKNIQYF | TGTGCCAGCAGAAACACGAACAAAAACATTCAGTACTTC
TRBJ1-5 | TRBV6-5 | NA | TRBD1 | CASSYSKGAGQPQHF | TGTGCCAGCAGTTACTCGAAGGGGGCGGGTCAGCCCCAGCATTTT
TRBJ1-2 | TRBV2 | NA | NA | CASSVARGYTF | TGTGCCAGTTCGGTCGCGAGGGGCTACACCTTC
TRBJ1-5 | TRBV27 | NA | TRBD1 | CASSLKWEGQLYSNQPQHF | TGTGCCAGCAGTTTAAAGTGGGAGGGACAGCTCTATAGCAATCAGCCCCAGCATTTT
TRBJ2-3 | TRBV7-9 | NA | NA | CASSLGGTTDTQYF | TGTGCCAGCAGCTTAGGAGGGACCACAGATACGCAGTATTTT
TRBJ1-1 | TRBV6-1 | NA | TRBD1 | CASSDTQGAWHTEAFF | TGTGCCAGCAGTGATACACAGGGGGCATGGCACACTGAAGCTTTCTTT
TRBJ1-1 | TRBV7-3 | NA | TRBD1 | CASRSQGTGGTEAFF | TGTGCCAGCAGATCGCAAGGGACAGGGGGAACTGAAGCTTTCTTT
TRBJ1-2 | TRBV20-1 | NA | NA | CSASASYGYTF | TGCAGTGCTAGTGCGTCCTATGGCTACACCTTC
TRBJ1-1 | TRBV7-9 | NA | NA | CASRPQGGDTEAFF | TGTGCCAGCAGACCACAGGGTGGTGACACTGAAGCTTTCTTT
TRBJ2-2 | TRBV6-5 | NA | TRBD1 | CASTPGTGDTGELFF | TGTGCCAGCACCCCCGGGACAGGGGACACCGGGGAGCTGTTTTTT
TRBJ2-5 | TRBV5-1 | NA | NA | CASSLGSGEETQYF | TGCGCCAGCAGCTTGGGTTCTGGGGAAGAGACCCAGTACTTC
TRBJ2-7 | TRBV7-9 | once | NA | CASSLGVGSYEQYF | TGTGCCAGCAGCTTAGGGGTAGGCTCCTACGAGCAGTACTTC
TRBJ2-1 | TRBV10-2 | few | NA | CASTTVNLGVEQFF | TGCGCCAGCACCACAGTGAACCTGGGGGTTGAGCAGTTCTTC
TRBJ2-2 | TRBV6-1 | NA | TRBD2 | CASRGTSGGIGELFF | TGTGCCAGCAGGGGGACTAGCGGGGGTATCGGGGAGCTGTTTTTT
TRBJ1-5 | TRBV6-1 | NA | NA | CASSFNLNQPQHF | TGTGCCAGCAGTTTCAACCTCAATCAGCCCCAGCATTTT
TRBJ1-1 | TRBV14 | NA | NA | CASSQGGPQAFF | TGTGCCAGCAGCCAAGGGGGGCCTCAAGCTTTCTTT
TRBJ1-1 | TRBV6-6 | few | NA | CASSYSSRGNTEAFF | TGTGCCAGCAGTTACTCGTCTAGGGGGAACACTGAAGCTTTCTTT